Only one count was recorded for the clone carrying this T cell receptor (beta chain). This CDR3 contains 12 residues. Trimming shortened V by 4 bases and J by 7 bases, and 10 bases separated the two germline ends. CDR1 and CDR2 (germline): LGHDT, YNNKEL (reference sequence). The data originate from a study of blood T cell repertoires in COVID-19. For the study at large: PBMCs, B-cell-depleted T cells, or T cells were the source of the cDNA or gDNA that made up the material.

Per the study methods: Reference gene primers were amplified, and this amplification served to estimate nucleated cell counts. The assay was immunoSEQ multiplex PCR, and TCRdb's table has in-frame clones only and misses some. The DNA gave D and trimming, while V, J and clone size come from that table. Among roughly 350,000 clones, around nine tenths were seen once, and the ten largest hold about 3.5%. The receptor's source is a woman aged 18-35 years who had recovered from COVID-19. The gene calls are TRBV3-1 (or the pseudogene TRBV3-2) and TRBJ1-1, with D possibly matching TRBD1 (5 bases). The specimen sequenced was peripheral blood. The CDR3 loop reads CASSRGTGEAFF. As DNA, the CDR3 is TGTGCCAGCAGCCGCGGGACGGGTGAAGCTTTCTTT.